This T cell receptor (beta chain) stems from a study of T cell changes during pregnancy in multiple sclerosis. This table comes from immunoSEQ multiplex PCR, and its TCRdb copy is limited to in-frame clones, with some not included. Of 60,000 or so clones detected, around 90% appear once; the ten largest clones hold around 0.9%. Germline CDR1 is SGHTS and CDR2 is YDEGEE. Trimming cost V 6 bases and J 0 bases, with 18 bases left between them. This CDR3 is 17 amino acids long. Sequenced material: peripheral blood, taken before pregnancy. The rearrangement joins TRBV5-8 to TRBJ2-2; tentative D call: TRBD1 (6 bases). This clonotype was obtained from a female donor with multiple sclerosis, enrolled in a pregnancy study. The CDR3 DNA sequence: TGTGCCAGCACCCGCCACCTCGGACAGACGAACACCGGGGAGCTGTTTTTT. Protein sequence: CASTRHLGQTNTGELFF.